The present T cell receptor (beta chain) was sequenced within a study of blood T cell repertoires in COVID-19. For the study at large: Italy, Spain and the United States were the sources of the convalescent and acute COVID-19 samples.

Trimming stripped 0 bases from V and 7 bases from J, with 13 bases between. The CDR3 runs to 14 residues. Germline-derived CDR1 and CDR2 are LGHNA and YSLEER. Participant ages covered roughly 18 to 89 years across about 22 US areas. In assigning cohorts, the study relied on participant-reported clinical history. Measured with immunoSEQ multiplex PCR; TCRdb has only the in-frame clones, and not every one. Here the sample spans under 350,000 clones, roughly 85% being singletons. Source material: PBMCs or T cells enriched from blood (not recorded which). This chain connects TRBV4-3 to TRBJ2-7; a weak D match, TRBD2 (6 bases). This clonotype originated in a woman between 40 and 55 years old with acute COVID-19. CDR3 loop: CASSQDAGLGEQYF. CDR3 in DNA: TGCGCCAGCAGCCAAGATGCGGGGCTGGGGGAGCAGTACTTC.